Listed here are 26 T cell receptor beta chains from one sample, sequenced in a study of OX40 agonist ivuxolimab in advanced cancers. Assay: immunoSEQ multiplex PCR; the TCRdb copy retains only in-frame clones and omits some. Of tens of thousands of clones in the sample, approximately 86% are singletons; the top ten hold roughly 1.9%. Specimen: CD4+ or CD8+ T cells sorted from blood, collected in a trial of the OX40 agonist ivuxolimab. The receptors shown here come from an adult with an advanced solid tumor such as melanoma, head and neck, liver or kidney cancer.

CDR3 protein: CAISEGTGISEAFF. CDR3 DNA sequence: TGTGCCATCAGTGAGGGAACAGGGATTTCTGAAGCTTTCTTT. The chain links TRBV10-3 to TRBJ1-1, with D perhaps TRBD1 (6 bases). There are 14 residues in the CDR3. With 2 bases removed from V and 6 bases from J, the gap between germline ends came to 13 bases. CDR1 and CDR2 (germline): ENHRY, SYGVKD.

V and J are TRBV6-1 and TRBJ2-1, with 8 bases that match TRBD1. From germline, CDR1 is MNHNS and CDR2 SASEGT. This CDR3 contains 12 residues. V lost 11 bases, J lost 7 bases, and 7 bases stayed unmatched. The CDR3 coding sequence is TGTGCCTCTCAGGGGGCGAGGAATGAGCAGTTCTTC. Translation gives CASQGARNEQFF.

The chain recombines TRBV5-4 with TRBJ2-5; D is unresolved. Germline V lookup: CDR1 SGHNT, CDR2 YYREEE (reference sequence). CDR3 size: 14 residues. With 0 bases removed from V and 5 bases from J, the gap between germline ends came to 11 bases. The CDR3 DNA follows: TGTGCCAGCAGCTTGGCTTACTCTCTGGAGACCCAGTACTTC. As protein: CASSLAYSLETQYF.

The chain is built from TRBV5-4 and TRBJ2-7, with D possibly matching TRBD2 (5 bases). Germline V gene sequence: CDR1 SGHNT, CDR2 YYREEE (reference sequence). The CDR3 spans 13 residues. The germline V and J ends were trimmed by 4 bases and 5 bases, with 13 bases remaining between them. This chain's CDR3 is CASSVGTRDEQYF. CDR3 sequence (DNA): TGTGCCAGCAGCGTAGGTACTAGGGACGAGCAGTACTTC.

The J gene is TRBJ2-1, the V gene TRBV5-1, with D unresolved. The CDR3 runs 12 residues. Germline V lookup: CDR1 SGHRS, CDR2 YFSETQ. Trimming stripped 4 bases from V and 8 bases from J, with 10 bases between. Here the CDR3 reads CASSPGGDEQFF. The CDR3 bases are TGCGCCAGCAGCCCTGGCGGCGATGAGCAGTTCTTC. The complete variable domain, with remaining parts taken from reference TRBV5-1 and TRBJ2-1, reads KAGVTQTPRYLIKTRGQQVTLSCSPISGHRSVSWYQQTPGQGLQFLFEYFSETQRNKGNFPGRFSGRQFSNSRSEMNVSTLELGDSALYLCASSPGGDEQFFGPGTRLTVL.

The chain combines TRBV28 with TRBJ2-7, with D unresolved. V was trimmed by 4 bases and J by 0 bases, leaving 13 bases between them. Germline CDR1 reads MDHEN; CDR2 reads SYDVKM. There are 15 residues in the CDR3. The CDR3 sequence is CASSSVFQRSYEQYF. CDR3 nucleotide sequence: TGTGCCAGCAGTTCCGTTTTTCAGCGCTCCTACGAGCAGTACTTC.

This chain connects TRBV30 to TRBJ2-7, with D maybe TRBD1 (6 bases). Trimming took 4 bases from V and 1 from J, leaving 14 bases between them. The germline V gene has CDR1 GTSNPN and CDR2 SVGIG (reference sequence). The CDR3 consists of 14 residues. CDR3: CAWTQNRASYEQYF. CDR3 nucleotide sequence: TGTGCCTGGACTCAGAACAGGGCGTCCTACGAGCAGTACTTC.

The J gene is TRBJ2-2, the V gene TRBV2, with 10 bases fitting TRBD2. V shed 1 base, J shed 3 bases, and the junction held 2 bases outside the gene matches. Per germline, CDR1 SNHLY and CDR2 FYNNEI. The CDR3 loop spans 16 amino acids. The CDR3 DNA is TGTGCCAGCAGTGAAGAAGCGGGAGGGGACACCGGGGAGCTGTTTTTT. It translates to CASSEEAGGDTGELFF.

This clone was seen once. V is TRBV7-9 and J is TRBJ2-5; TRBD2 matches at 12 bases. Per the germline V gene, CDR1 is SEHNR and CDR2 is FQNEAQ (reference sequence). The junction had 13 bases not matched to a gene; V was cut back by 3 bases and J by 5 bases. The CDR3 consists of 18 residues. The CDR3 bases are TGTGCCAGCAGCTTCCCGACTAGCGGGGGCCCCGGGGTGGAGACCCAGTACTTC. Protein sequence: CASSFPTSGGPGVETQYF.

The chain uses TRBV7-6 and TRBJ2-5, with 12 bases that match TRBD2. The CDR3 sequence is 15 residues long. V shed 5 bases, J shed 4 bases, and the junction held 5 bases outside the gene matches. Germline assignment: CDR1 SGHVS and CDR2 FNYEAQ. CDR3 amino acids: CASSPASGGVETQYF. The CDR3 DNA reads as TGTGCCAGCAGCCCCGCTAGCGGGGGGGTAGAGACCCAGTACTTC.

The CDR3 DNA reads as TGTGCCAGCGGTTTAGGGGGGCGCTCTGAAAAACTGTTTTTT. Translation gives CASGLGGRSEKLFF. The chain recombines TRBV6-5 with TRBJ1-4; tentatively, D is TRBD1 (6 bases). CDR3 size: 14 residues. Trimming left V 8 bases short and J 7 bases short, with 17 bases between. Germline CDR1 reads MNHEY; CDR2 reads SVGAGI.

Details on this clone: Compared with germline, one end of the junction differs, possibly owing to a read error. The chain is built from TRBV28 and TRBJ1-6; 9 bases fit TRBD1. The CDR3 has 11 residues. Per the germline V gene, CDR1 is MDHEN and CDR2 is SYDVKM. The CDR3 region has the DNA TGTGCCAGCAGCCGGACAGGGGCGAGGTCCTTT. It translates to CASSRTGARSF.

The sample holds one count of this clone. The rearrangement uses TRBV6-1 and TRBJ1-3; 8 bases map to TRBD1. This CDR3 has 21 amino acids. With 2 bases clipped from V and 3 bases from J, the junction kept 21 bases outside the gene matches. Looked up from germline, CDR1 is MNHNS and CDR2 is SASEGT. The CDR3 loop is CASSERVTGVGVSFGGNTIYF. CDR3 in DNA: TGTGCCAGCAGTGAAAGGGTGACAGGGGTGGGGGTGTCCTTTGGTGGAAACACCATATATTTT.

In nucleotides, the CDR3 is TGCGCCAGCAGCAAGGACAGGGGAGTAGGTGAAAAACTGTTTTTT. Its protein is CASSKDRGVGEKLFF. The V call is TRBV5-1, the J call TRBJ1-4; 9 bases match TRBD1. This CDR3 comprises 15 residues. V shed 4 bases, J shed 7 bases, and the junction held 8 bases outside the gene matches. From germline, CDR1 is SGHRS and CDR2 YFSETQ.

On this clone itself: The same CDR3 also results from other DNA sequences found in this sample. V and J are TRBV7-9 and TRBJ1-5; D is possibly TRBD1 (5 bases). Germline values: CDR1 SEHNR, CDR2 FQNEAQ (reference sequence). CDR3 length equals 13 residues. Deletions cut 5 bases from V and 5 bases from J, with 10 bases between. The CDR3 DNA sequence: TGTGCCAGCAGCGGGCAGGGCCATCAGCCCCAGCATTTT. The encoded protein is CASSGQGHQPQHF.

DNA for the CDR3: TGTGCCAGCAGCTTGGACCTGGATGAGCAGTTCTTC. Its protein is CASSLDLDEQFF. The V gene is TRBV5-6, the J gene TRBJ2-1; D not certain. Germline assignment: CDR1 SGHDT and CDR2 YYEEEE. The CDR3 spans 12 residues. V dropped 0 bases and J dropped 8 bases, with 6 bases sitting between them.

This clone was detected once. The V and J genes are TRBV5-1 and TRBJ2-3, with D hard to call. Germline lookup yields CDR1 SGHRS and CDR2 YFSETQ. The length of the CDR3 is 13 residues. V was pared by 5 bases and J by 4 bases, with 11 bases between. CDR3 loop: CASSFGTADTQYF. The CDR3, as DNA: TGCGCCAGCAGTTTTGGCACGGCAGATACGCAGTATTTT. Variable domain in full (rest from reference TRBV5-1 and TRBJ2-3): KAGVTQTPRYLIKTRGQQVTLSCSPISGHRSVSWYQQTPGQGLQFLFEYFSETQRNKGNFPGRFSGRQFSNSRSEMNVSTLELGDSALYLCASSFGTADTQYFGPGTRLTVL.

This sequence joins TRBV18 and TRBJ1-2, with D perhaps TRBD1 (6 bases). From germline, CDR1 is KGHSH and CDR2 LQKENI. The CDR3 length is 14 residues. V was cut by 5 bases and J by 0 bases, with 10 bases left in between. Here the CDR3 DNA reads TGTGCCAGCTCAAGACAGGACTCTAACTATGGCTACACCTTC. Its protein product is CASSRQDSNYGYTF.

The rearrangement links TRBV2 to TRBJ2-3, with 7 bases lining up with TRBD2. Germline CDR1 is SNHLY and CDR2 is FYNNEI. This CDR3 spans 16 amino acids. Germline trimming cut 5 bases from V and 6 bases from J; bases unmatched to any gene: 14. CDR3 coding DNA: TGTGCCAGCAGTCAAATCGGGGGGTACTCCGTGGATACGCAGTATTTT. Translation: CASSQIGGYSVDTQYF.

The J gene is TRBJ1-3, the V gene TRBV19; no clear D. V lost 6 bases to trimming and J lost 4 bases, with 7 bases between them. Germline V gives CDR1 LNHDA, CDR2 SQIVND (reference sequence). This CDR3 has 12 amino acids. The CDR3, as DNA: TGTGCCAGTAGATCCGTCGGAAACACCATATATTTT. Amino acids: CASRSVGNTIYF.

This chain links TRBV7-9 with TRBJ2-2; D not resolved. The V end was cut by 5 bases, the J end by 0 bases, with 10 bases between. Germline assignment: CDR1 SEHNR and CDR2 FQNEAQ (reference sequence). This CDR3 comprises 15 residues. The CDR3 nucleotides are TGTGCCAGCAGCCCACCGCCAGCGAACACCGGGGAGCTGTTTTTT. As protein: CASSPPPANTGELFF.

This clone was detected only a few times. The CDR3 sequence is CASSFAGNYGYTF. For the CDR3, the DNA is TGCGCCAGCAGCTTTGCGGGTAACTATGGCTACACCTTC. The chain combines TRBV5-1 with TRBJ1-2; no reliable D call. The germline gives CDR1 SGHRS, CDR2 YFSETQ. The V end lost 2 bases, the J end lost 1 base, and 6 bases lay between the germline ends. CDR3 length equals 13 residues.

The chain links TRBV7-9 to TRBJ2-5; the D call may be TRBD1 or TRBD2 (5 bases each). Germline CDR1 reads SEHNR; CDR2 reads FQNEAQ (reference sequence). Deletions cut 6 bases from V and 4 bases from J, with 12 bases between. The CDR3 has 13 amino acids. The CDR3 DNA reads TGTGCCAGCAGTCGGGACGGGGTAGAGACCCAGTACTTC. It encodes CASSRDGVETQYF. Full variable domain (remainder filled in from reference TRBV7-9 and TRBJ2-5): DTGVSQNPRHKITKRGQNVTFRCDPISEHNRLYWYRQTLGQGPEFLTYFQNEAQLEKSRLLSDRFSAERPKGSFSTLEIQRTEQGDSAMYLCASSRDGVETQYFGPGTRLLVL.

This chain connects TRBV6-5 to TRBJ1-1; D might be TRBD1 (5 bases). Germline values: CDR1 MNHEY, CDR2 SVGAGI. The CDR3 totals 11 residues. V was shortened by 6 bases and J by 7 bases, with 9 bases between the two germline ends. The CDR3 region is CASRGPGEAFF. CDR3 coding DNA: TGTGCCAGCAGGGGACCGGGTGAAGCTTTCTTT.

This clone was detected only a few times. The V gene is TRBV2, the J gene TRBJ1-4, with 7 positions matching TRBD1. After removal of 6 bases from V and 1 base from J, the junction contained 8 bases not matched to a gene. The CDR3 spans 16 residues. Germline CDR1 reads SNHLY; CDR2 reads FYNNEI. The CDR3 bases are TGTGCCAGCAGAGCGAGACAGGGCCGAACTAATGAAAAACTGTTTTTT. As protein: CASRARQGRTNEKLFF. The entire variable domain, with the rest obtained from reference TRBV2 and TRBJ1-4, is as follows: EPEVTQTPSHQVTQMGQEVILRCVPISNHLYFYWYRQILGQKVEFLVSFYNNEISEKSEIFDDQFSVERPDGSNFTLKIRSTKLEDSAMYFCASRARQGRTNEKLFFGSGTQLSVL.

This chain connects TRBV5-4 to TRBJ2-1; the D is unclear. Trimming shortened V by 4 bases and J by 2 bases, and 13 bases separated the two germline ends. The CDR3 is 15 residues long. The germline CDR1 and CDR2 sequences are SGHNT and YYREEE (reference sequence). For the CDR3, the DNA is TGTGCCAGCAGCCAGATTAGGTCTACCTACAATGAGCAGTTCTTC. This sequence encodes CASSQIRSTYNEQFF.